Listed below are T cell receptor beta chains from one sample, sequenced in a study of T cell responses to AZD1222 COVID-19 vaccine. TCRdb keeps only in-frame clones here, not all; method: immunoSEQ multiplex PCR. The data contain roughly 150,000 clones, around nine tenths of them singletons. Sequences were derived from peripheral blood, sampled 28 days after the second AZD1222 dose. The receptors shown here come from an adult who received the AZD1222 COVID-19 vaccine. Both conserved end residues are part of each CDR3. The D gene is left open where the match is weak. Clone size is not always given. Where it is, it says once, few, many or a class for expanded clones.

TRBV3-1/TRBV3-2	once	TRBJ2-7	.	CASSQDGRGYEQYF	TGTGCCAGCAGCCAAGATGGAAGGGGCTACGAGCAGTACTTC
TRBV7-2	.	TRBJ1-2	.	CASSLYRVGYTF	TGTGCCAGCAGCCTCTACAGGGTTGGCTACACCTTC
TRBV7-9	.	TRBJ1-2	.	CASSLRFAGLGTF	TGTGCCAGCAGCTTACGTTTCGCGGGATTAGGCACGTTC
TRBV5-6	.	TRBJ2-7	TRBD2	CASSSLGGFGYEQYF	TGTGCCAGCAGCTCCCTGGGGGGGTTCGGATACGAGCAGTACTTC
TRBV11-2	.	TRBJ2-1	.	CASSFDRGKSNEQFF	TGTGCCAGCAGCTTCGACCGGGGGAAGAGCAATGAGCAGTTCTTC
TRBV14	few	TRBJ1-4	.	CASSQDVDEKLFF	TGTGCCAGCAGCCAAGATGTGGATGAAAAACTGTTTTTT
TRBV30	.	TRBJ2-1	.	CAWSVKGEQFF	TGTGCCTGGAGTGTTAAGGGTGAGCAGTTCTTC
TRBV19	.	TRBJ1-4	TRBD1	CASTTGGLNEKLFF	TGTGCCAGTACCACAGGGGGGCTTAATGAAAAACTGTTTTTT
TRBV19	.	TRBJ1-2	.	CASSMADRFGYTF	TGTGCCAGTAGTATGGCCGACAGGTTTGGGTACACCTTC
TRBV5-1	.	TRBJ2-7	.	CASSLGAGEQYF	TGCGCCAGCAGCTTGGGGGCGGGCGAGCAGTACTTC
TRBV5-4	.	TRBJ2-7	TRBD2	CASSFGLAGSTYEQYF	TGTGCCAGCAGCTTCGGACTAGCGGGGTCAACCTACGAGCAGTACTTC
TRBV7-9	.	TRBJ2-2	TRBD2	CASSFRTSGPNTGELFF	TGTGCCAGCAGCTTTAGGACTAGCGGACCGAACACCGGGGAGCTGTTTTTT
TRBV10-3	.	TRBJ2-7	.	CATSGDYEQYF	TGTGCCACGTCCGGGGACTACGAGCAGTACTTC
TRBV10-3	few	TRBJ1-5	.	CAISPTVNQPQHF	TGTGCCATCAGCCCGACAGTGAATCAGCCCCAGCATTTT
TRBV5-1	.	TRBJ2-7	.	CASSLETGRPNYEQYF	TGCGCCAGCAGCTTGGAAACAGGGAGGCCGAATTACGAGCAGTACTTC
TRBV18	.	TRBJ1-1	.	CASSPFPAATEAFF	TGTGCCAGCTCACCCTTTCCAGCGGCCACTGAAGCTTTCTTT
TRBV6-5	.	TRBJ1-2	TRBD1	CASRRDSVYGYTF	TGTGCCAGCAGGAGGGACAGCGTCTATGGCTACACCTTC
TRBV6-4	.	TRBJ2-2	.	CASSDSTNTGELFF	TGTGCCAGCAGTGACTCTACAAACACCGGGGAGCTGTTTTTT
TRBV27	.	TRBJ1-2	.	CASSYKGHNYGYTF	TGTGCCAGCAGCTACAAGGGTCATAACTATGGCTACACCTTC
TRBV6-1	.	TRBJ1-2	TRBD1	CASSESGTGGGYTF	TGTGCCAGCAGTGAGTCGGGGACAGGGGGTGGCTACACCTTC
TRBV30	.	TRBJ1-5	.	CAWSGRVAQPQHF	TGTGCCTGGAGTGGCAGGGTGGCTCAGCCCCAGCATTTT
TRBV7-9	once	TRBJ2-5	TRBD2	CASSYTTSGGQETQYF	TGTGCCAGCAGCTATACGACTAGCGGGGGGCAAGAGACCCAGTACTTC
TRBV4-1	.	TRBJ2-2	.	CASSQRTSGELFF	TGCGCCAGCAGCCAAAGAACGAGCGGGGAGCTGTTTTTT
TRBV19	.	TRBJ2-2	.	CASSTTTGELFF	TGTGCCAGTAGTACCACCACCGGGGAGCTGTTTTTT
TRBV19	few	TRBJ2-3	.	CASSIRGTDTQYF	TGTGCCAGTAGTATCCGAGGCACAGATACGCAGTATTTT
TRBV5-6	.	TRBJ1-3	.	CASRTQGRNTIYF	TGTGCCAGCCGGACACAGGGCAGAAACACCATATATTTT
TRBV6-4	few	TRBJ2-3	.	CASSPGGGTDTQYF	TGTGCCAGCAGTCCGGGGGGCGGCACAGATACGCAGTATTTT
TRBV2	.	TRBJ1-6	.	CASSQESSYNSPLHF	TGTGCCAGCAGCCAGGAGAGCTCCTATAATTCACCCCTCCACTTT
TRBV4-1	.	TRBJ2-7	.	CASSQGDPSVEQYF	TGCGCCAGCAGCCAGGGGGACCCCAGTGTCGAGCAGTACTTC
TRBV6-2/TRBV6-3	.	TRBJ2-2	TRBD2	CASSRPSGGAGELFF	TGTGCCAGCAGTCGACCTAGCGGGGGGGCCGGGGAGCTGTTTTTT
TRBV25-1	.	TRBJ1-3	TRBD1	CASRETGKGNTIYF	TGTGCCAGCAGGGAGACAGGGAAGGGAAACACCATATATTTT
TRBV7-9	.	TRBJ1-1	.	CASSPLVTEAFF	TGTGCCAGCAGCCCATTGGTGACTGAAGCTTTCTTT
TRBV30	.	TRBJ1-2	.	CAWSVREGFNYGYTF	TGTGCCTGGAGTGTACGGGAAGGTTTTAACTATGGCTACACCTTC
TRBV6-5	.	TRBJ2-4	TRBD1	CASNEGQGRDIQYF	TGTGCCAGCAACGAGGGACAGGGTCGGGACATTCAGTACTTC
TRBV7-9	.	TRBJ1-6	.	CASSLETVGSPLHF	TGTGCCAGCAGCTTAGAGACAGTCGGCTCACCCCTCCACTTT
TRBV19	.	TRBJ1-4	TRBD1	CASTPTGGNEKLFF	TGTGCCAGTACCCCGACAGGGGGGAATGAAAAACTGTTTTTT
TRBV5-8	.	TRBJ2-2	TRBD1	CASSRGQDSRPGELFF	TGTGCCAGCAGCAGGGGACAGGACTCCCGACCCGGGGAGCTGTTTTTT
TRBV5-1	.	TRBJ1-4	TRBD1	CASSDRAFNEKLFF	TGCGCCAGCAGCGACAGGGCCTTTAATGAAAAACTGTTTTTT
TRBV23-1	.	TRBJ1-4	.	CASSHCPTTSMDEKLFF	TGCGCCAGCAGTCATTGCCCGACGACAAGTATGGATGAAAAACTGTTTTTT
TRBV12-5	once	TRBJ1-2	.	CASGSWDTLEKEVSTF	TGTGCTAGTGGTTCGTGGGACACCCTGGAAAAGGAAGTGTCCACCTTC
TRBV19	.	TRBJ1-2	.	CASSIHSGYGYTF	TGTGCCAGTAGTATACACAGTGGGTATGGCTACACCTTC
TRBV7-9	.	TRBJ2-1	.	CASSWPPEGTYNEQFF	TGTGCCAGCAGCTGGCCCCCGGAGGGGACCTACAATGAGCAGTTCTTC
TRBV6-5	.	TRBJ1-5	.	CASSPTFDQPQHF	TGTGCCAGCAGTCCCACTTTTGATCAGCCCCAGCATTTT
TRBV10-1	.	TRBJ2-1	.	CASSELRGRESYNEQFF	TGCGCCAGCAGTGAGTTGAGGGGCAGGGAGTCCTACAATGAGCAGTTCTTC
TRBV6-1	.	TRBJ2-3	TRBD1	CASSDQGAGTDTQYF	TGTGCCAGCAGTGACCAGGGGGCCGGAACAGATACGCAGTATTTT
TRBV4-2	.	TRBJ1-1	.	CASSHLLSLGAAEAFF	TGTGCCAGCAGCCATCTCTTATCTCTAGGGGCTGCTGAAGCTTTCTTT
TRBV19	.	TRBJ1-1	.	CASSILGSRTEAFF	TGTGCCAGTAGTATCCTGGGAAGTCGGACTGAAGCTTTCTTT
TRBV4-3	.	TRBJ2-1	.	CASSQEGRSSYNEQFF	TGCGCCAGCAGCCAAGAAGGGAGGAGCTCCTACAATGAGCAGTTCTTC
TRBV5-8	.	TRBJ1-1	TRBD1	CASEPRDRGRNTEAFF	TGTGCCAGCGAGCCTAGGGACAGGGGCCGGAACACTGAAGCTTTCTTT